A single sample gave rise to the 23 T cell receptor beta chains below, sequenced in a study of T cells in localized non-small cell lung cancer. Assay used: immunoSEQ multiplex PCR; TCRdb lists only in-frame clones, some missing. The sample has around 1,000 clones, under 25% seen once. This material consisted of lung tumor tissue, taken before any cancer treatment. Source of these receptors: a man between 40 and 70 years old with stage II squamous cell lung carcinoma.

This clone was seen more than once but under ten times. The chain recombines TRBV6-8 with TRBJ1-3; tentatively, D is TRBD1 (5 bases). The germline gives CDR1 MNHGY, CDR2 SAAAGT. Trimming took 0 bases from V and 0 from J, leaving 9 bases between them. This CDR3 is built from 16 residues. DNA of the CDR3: TGTGCCAGCAGTTACTCGCACAGGAACTCTGGAAACACCATATATTTT. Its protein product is CASSYSHRNSGNTIYF.

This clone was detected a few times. CDR3 amino acids: CASTSGTFNTEAFF. In nucleotides, the CDR3 is TGTGCCAGTACCTCCGGGACATTTAACACTGAAGCTTTCTTT. The chain has TRBV19 and TRBJ1-1, with a weak D call TRBD1 (6 bases). The CDR3 covers 14 residues. The germline V gene encodes CDR1 LNHDA and CDR2 SQIVND (reference sequence). The V end lost 7 bases, the J end lost 2 bases, and 14 bases lay between the germline ends.

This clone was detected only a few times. CDR3 sequence (DNA): TGTGCCAGTAGTACTGGACAGGGCAGCTCCTACAATGAGCAGTTCTTC. Translated: CASSTGQGSSYNEQFF. V and J are TRBV19 and TRBJ2-1; 8 nucleotides align to TRBD1. Per the germline V gene, CDR1 is LNHDA and CDR2 is SQIVND (reference sequence). This CDR3 has 16 residues. V shed 4 bases and J 0 bases; nucleotides not matched to a gene: 5.

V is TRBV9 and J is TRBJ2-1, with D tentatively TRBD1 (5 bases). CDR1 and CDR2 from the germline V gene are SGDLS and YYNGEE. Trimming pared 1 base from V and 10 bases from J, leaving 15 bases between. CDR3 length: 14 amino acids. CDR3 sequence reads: CASSVSWTQPEQFF. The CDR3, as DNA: TGTGCCAGCAGCGTATCCTGGACACAGCCCGAGCAGTTCTTC. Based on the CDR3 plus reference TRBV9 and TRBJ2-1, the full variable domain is DSGVTQTPKHLITATGQRVTLRCSPRSGDLSVYWYQQSLDQGLQFLIQYYNGEERAKGNILERFSAQQFPDLHSELNLSSLELGDSALYFCASSVSWTQPEQFFGPGTRLTVL.

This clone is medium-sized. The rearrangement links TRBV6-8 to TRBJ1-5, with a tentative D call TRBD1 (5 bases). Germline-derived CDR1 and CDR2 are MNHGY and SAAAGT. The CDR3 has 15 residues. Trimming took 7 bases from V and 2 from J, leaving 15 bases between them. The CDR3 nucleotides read TGTGCCAGCAAGTTTCGGGGGGAGGGCAATCAGCCCCAGCATTTT. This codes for CASKFRGEGNQPQHF.

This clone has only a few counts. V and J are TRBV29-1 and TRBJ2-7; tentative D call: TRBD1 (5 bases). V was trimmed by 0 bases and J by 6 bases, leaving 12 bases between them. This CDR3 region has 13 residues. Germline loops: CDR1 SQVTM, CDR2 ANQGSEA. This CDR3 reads CSVEEGQLSEQYF. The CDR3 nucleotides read TGCAGCGTTGAAGAGGGGCAGCTGAGCGAGCAGTACTTC.

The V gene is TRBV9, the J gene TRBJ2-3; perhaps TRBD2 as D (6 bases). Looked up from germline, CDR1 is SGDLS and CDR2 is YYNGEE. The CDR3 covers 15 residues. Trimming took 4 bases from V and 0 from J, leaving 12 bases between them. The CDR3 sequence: CASSPGVSSTDTQYF. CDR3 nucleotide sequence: TGTGCCAGCAGCCCGGGGGTCTCTAGCACAGATACGCAGTATTTT.

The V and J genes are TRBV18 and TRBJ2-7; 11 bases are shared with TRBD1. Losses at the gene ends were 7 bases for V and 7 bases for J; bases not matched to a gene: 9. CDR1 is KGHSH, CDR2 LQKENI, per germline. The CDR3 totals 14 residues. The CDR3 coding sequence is TGTGCCAGCTTAAGTGGACAGGGGGCTGGAGAGCAGTACTTC. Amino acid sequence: CASLSGQGAGEQYF.

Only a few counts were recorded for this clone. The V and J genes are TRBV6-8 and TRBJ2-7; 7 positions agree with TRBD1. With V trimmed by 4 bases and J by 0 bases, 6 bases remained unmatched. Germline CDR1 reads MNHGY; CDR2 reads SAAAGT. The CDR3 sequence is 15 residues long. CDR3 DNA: TGTGCCAGCAGTTCTCCGGGACAGAGCTCCTACGAGCAGTACTTC. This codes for CASSSPGQSSYEQYF.

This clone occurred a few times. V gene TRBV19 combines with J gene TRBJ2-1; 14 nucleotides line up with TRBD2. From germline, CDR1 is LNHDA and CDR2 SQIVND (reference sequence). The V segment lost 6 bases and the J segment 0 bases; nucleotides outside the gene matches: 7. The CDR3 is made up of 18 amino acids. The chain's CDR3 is CASSPGLAGASSYNEQFF. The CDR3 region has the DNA TGTGCCAGTAGCCCGGGACTAGCGGGAGCCAGCTCCTACAATGAGCAGTTCTTC.

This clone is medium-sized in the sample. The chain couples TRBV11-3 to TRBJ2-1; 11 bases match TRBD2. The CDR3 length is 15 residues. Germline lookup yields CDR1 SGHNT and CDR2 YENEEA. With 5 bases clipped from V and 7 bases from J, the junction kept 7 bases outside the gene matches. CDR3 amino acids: CASSLSGRAVNEQFF. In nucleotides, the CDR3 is TGTGCCAGCAGCCTTAGCGGGAGGGCCGTAAATGAGCAGTTCTTC.

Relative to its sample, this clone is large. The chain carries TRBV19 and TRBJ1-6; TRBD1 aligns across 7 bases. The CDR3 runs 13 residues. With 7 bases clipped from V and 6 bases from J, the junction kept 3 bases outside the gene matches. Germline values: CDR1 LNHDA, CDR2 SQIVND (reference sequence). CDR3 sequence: CASTGQLNSPLHF. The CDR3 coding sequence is TGTGCCAGTACGGGACAGCTTAATTCACCCCTCCACTTT. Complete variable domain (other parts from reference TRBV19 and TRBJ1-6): DGGITQSPKYLFRKEGQNVTLSCEQNLNHDAMYWYRQDPGQGLRLIYYSQIVNDFQKGDIAEGYSVSREKKESFPLTVTSAQKNPTAFYLCASTGQLNSPLHFGNGTRLTVT.

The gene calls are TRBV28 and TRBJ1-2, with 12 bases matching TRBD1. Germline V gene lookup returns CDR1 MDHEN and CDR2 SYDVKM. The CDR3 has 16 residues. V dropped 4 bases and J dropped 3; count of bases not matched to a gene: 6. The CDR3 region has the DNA TGTGCCAGCAGTTCCCCGGGACAGGGGGCCGACTATGGCTACACCTTC. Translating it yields CASSSPGQGADYGYTF.

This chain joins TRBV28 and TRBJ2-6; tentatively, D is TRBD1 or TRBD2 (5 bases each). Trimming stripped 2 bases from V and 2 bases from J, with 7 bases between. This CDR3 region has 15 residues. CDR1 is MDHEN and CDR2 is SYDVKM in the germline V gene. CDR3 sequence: CASSLRGTGANVLTF. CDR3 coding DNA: TGTGCCAGCAGTTTACGGGGCACTGGGGCCAACGTCCTGACTTTC.

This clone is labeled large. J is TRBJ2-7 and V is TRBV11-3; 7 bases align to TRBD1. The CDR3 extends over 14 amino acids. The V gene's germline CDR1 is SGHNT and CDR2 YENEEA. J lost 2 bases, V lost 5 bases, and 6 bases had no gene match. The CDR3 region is CASSARQGPYEQYF. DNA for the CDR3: TGTGCCAGCAGCGCTAGACAGGGCCCCTACGAGCAGTACTTC.

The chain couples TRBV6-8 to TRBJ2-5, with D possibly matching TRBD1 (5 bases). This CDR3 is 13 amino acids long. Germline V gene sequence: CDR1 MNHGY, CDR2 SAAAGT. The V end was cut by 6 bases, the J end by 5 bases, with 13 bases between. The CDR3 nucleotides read TGTGCCAGCAGAGACAGCTCCAGGGAGACCCAGTACTTC. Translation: CASRDSSRETQYF.

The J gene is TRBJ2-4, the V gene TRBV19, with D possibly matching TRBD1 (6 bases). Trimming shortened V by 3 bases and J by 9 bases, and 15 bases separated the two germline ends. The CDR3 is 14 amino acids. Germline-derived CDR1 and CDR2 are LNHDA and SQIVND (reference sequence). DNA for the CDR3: TGTGCCAGTAGTATTAAGGCAGGGGTGGCCATTCAGTACTTC. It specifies CASSIKAGVAIQYF.

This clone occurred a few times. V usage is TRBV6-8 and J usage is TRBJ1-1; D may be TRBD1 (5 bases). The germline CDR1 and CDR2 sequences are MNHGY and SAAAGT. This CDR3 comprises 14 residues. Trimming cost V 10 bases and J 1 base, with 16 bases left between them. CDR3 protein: CAIRAGGQNTEAFF. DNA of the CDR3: TGTGCCATCAGGGCTGGCGGCCAGAACACTGAAGCTTTCTTT.

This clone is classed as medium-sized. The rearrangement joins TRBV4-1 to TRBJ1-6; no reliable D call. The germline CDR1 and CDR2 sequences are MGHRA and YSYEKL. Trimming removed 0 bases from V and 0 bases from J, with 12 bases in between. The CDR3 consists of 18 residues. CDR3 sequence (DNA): TGCGCCAGCAGCCAAGATGCCCGGGTGAGCTCCTATAATTCACCCCTCCACTTT. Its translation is CASSQDARVSSYNSPLHF.

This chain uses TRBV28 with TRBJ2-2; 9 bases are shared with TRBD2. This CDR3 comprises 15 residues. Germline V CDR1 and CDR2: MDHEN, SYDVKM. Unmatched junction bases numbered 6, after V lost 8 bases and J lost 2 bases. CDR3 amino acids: CASGSGSANTGELFF. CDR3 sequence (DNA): TGTGCCAGCGGTAGCGGGAGTGCTAACACCGGGGAGCTGTTTTTT.

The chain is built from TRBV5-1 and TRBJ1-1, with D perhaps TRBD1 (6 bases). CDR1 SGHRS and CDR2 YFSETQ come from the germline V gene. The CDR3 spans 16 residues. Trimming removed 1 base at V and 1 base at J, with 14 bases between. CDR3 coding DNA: TGCGCCAGCAGCTTGATCGCAGGGGCTGCGAACACTGAAGCTTTCTTT. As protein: CASSLIAGAANTEAFF.

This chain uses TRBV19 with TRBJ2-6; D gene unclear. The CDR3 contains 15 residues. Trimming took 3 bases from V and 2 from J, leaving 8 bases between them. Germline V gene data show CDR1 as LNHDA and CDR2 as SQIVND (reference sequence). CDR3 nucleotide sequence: TGTGCCAGTAGTATTCGCGTAGCTGGGGCCAACGTCCTGACTTTC. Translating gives CASSIRVAGANVLTF. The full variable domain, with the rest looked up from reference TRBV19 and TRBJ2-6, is DGGITQSPKYLFRKEGQNVTLSCEQNLNHDAMYWYRQDPGQGLRLIYYSQIVNDFQKGDIAEGYSVSREKKESFPLTVTSAQKNPTAFYLCASSIRVAGANVLTFGAGSRLTVL.

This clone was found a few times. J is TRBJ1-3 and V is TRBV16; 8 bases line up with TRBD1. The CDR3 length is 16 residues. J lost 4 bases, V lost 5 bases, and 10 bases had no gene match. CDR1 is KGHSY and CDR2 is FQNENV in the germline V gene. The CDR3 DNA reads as TGTGCCAGCAGCTACCACAGGGGGGAATCCGGAAACACCATATATTTT. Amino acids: CASSYHRGESGNTIYF.